This is a list of T cell receptor beta chains from one sample in a study of T cells expressing NK-cell markers. TCRdb re-called the 5' RACE reads and shows each CDR3 protein once, DNA omitted. The specimen's table records under 200,000 distinct CDR3 sequences. The source material was blood T cells: a sorted CD56 or NKG2C T cell subset, CD4+ or CD8+ T cells, or bulk PBMC T cells (not recorded which). The receptors stem from a woman between 18 and 70 years old in good health. CDR3s include the opening cysteine and the closing phenylalanine or tryptophan.

TRBJ1-1 TRBV14 CASSHSWGRGGDTEAFF
TRBJ2-7 TRBV20-1 CSAGGLALSSYEQYF
TRBJ2-7 TRBV28 CASSHAAIGTYEQYF
TRBJ2-7 TRBV9 CASSPTGASYEQYF
TRBJ1-5 TRBV2 CASSERGSSNQPQHF
TRBJ2-7 TRBV2 CASSGDRDREQYF
TRBJ2-5 TRBV15 CATSMGYQETQYF
TRBJ1-5 TRBV27 CASRGGSLNQPQHF
TRBJ2-5 TRBV6-5 CASSMTPGETQYF
TRBJ2-7 TRBV11-2 CASSGGTSGPYEQYF
TRBJ1-6 TRBV9 CASSPNTGFSPLHF
TRBJ2-1 TRBV20-1 CSATLRLAGIHNEQFF
TRBJ2-3 TRBV5-1 CASSLAQRAGGSQYF
TRBJ1-1 TRBV28 CASKKGGAENTEAFF
TRBJ2-2 TRBV28 CASRDSGSGELFF
TRBJ2-1 TRBV5-1 CASSFSGEGFNEQFF
TRBJ2-5 TRBV7-7 CASSSGLAGVSETQYF
TRBJ2-2 TRBV12-3/TRBV12-4 CASSLSSGRDYTGELFF
TRBJ2-2 TRBV12-3/TRBV12-4 CASSFVSSTGELFF
TRBJ2-3 TRBV6-1 CASSELTRREDTQYF
TRBJ2-3 TRBV5-6 CASSLSLTGGTDTQYF
TRBJ2-2 TRBV2 CASINQGNTGELFF
TRBJ1-1 TRBV5-1 CASSLAGTSAEAFF
TRBJ1-5 TRBV27 CASSFPGRNNQPQHF
TRBJ1-5 TRBV18 CASSLSGVSNQPQHF
TRBJ1-2 TRBV20-1 CSARVTGTEDRPAFNYGYTF
TRBJ1-5 TRBV20-1 CSARRDRVGNQPQHF
TRBJ1-5 TRBV19 CASSIQGRHQPQHF
TRBJ1-4 TRBV6-5 CASSYSDRGDEKLFF
TRBJ2-5 TRBV7-9 CASSLVVGGETQYF
TRBJ2-1 TRBV14 CASSPVARSYNEQFF
TRBJ1-3 TRBV7-9 CASSLARNTIYF
TRBJ1-6 TRBV27 CASRPTTGLRNSPLHF
TRBJ2-3 TRBV3-1 CASSQLSTDTQYF
TRBJ1-5 TRBV3-1 CASSRQVNQPQHF
TRBJ2-7 TRBV4-1 CASSPTGSLSYEQYF
TRBJ2-1 TRBV5-1 CASSLTNPPPFF
TRBJ2-7 TRBV6-6 CASKGPSYEQYF